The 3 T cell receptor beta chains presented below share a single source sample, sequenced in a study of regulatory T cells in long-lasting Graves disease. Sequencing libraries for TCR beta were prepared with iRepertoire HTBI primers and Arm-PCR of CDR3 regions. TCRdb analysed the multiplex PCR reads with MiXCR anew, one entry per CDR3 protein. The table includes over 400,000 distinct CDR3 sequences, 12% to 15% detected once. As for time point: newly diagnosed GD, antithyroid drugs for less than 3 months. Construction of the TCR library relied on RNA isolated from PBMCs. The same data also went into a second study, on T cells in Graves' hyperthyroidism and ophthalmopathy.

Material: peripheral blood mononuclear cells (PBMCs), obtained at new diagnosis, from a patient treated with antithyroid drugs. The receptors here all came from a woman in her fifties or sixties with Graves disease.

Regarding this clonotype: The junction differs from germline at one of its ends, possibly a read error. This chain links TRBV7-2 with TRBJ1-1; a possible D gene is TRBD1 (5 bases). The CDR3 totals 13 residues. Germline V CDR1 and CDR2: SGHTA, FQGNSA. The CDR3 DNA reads TGTGCCAGCAGCACCCAGGGAGACACTGAAGCTTCCTTT. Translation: CASSTQGDTEASF. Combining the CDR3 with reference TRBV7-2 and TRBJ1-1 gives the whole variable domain GAGVSQSPSNKVTEKGKDVELRCDPISGHTALYWYRQSLGQGLEFLIYFQGNSAPDKSGLPSDRFSAERTGGSVSTLTIQRTQQEDSAVYLCASSTQGDTEASFGQGTRLTVV.

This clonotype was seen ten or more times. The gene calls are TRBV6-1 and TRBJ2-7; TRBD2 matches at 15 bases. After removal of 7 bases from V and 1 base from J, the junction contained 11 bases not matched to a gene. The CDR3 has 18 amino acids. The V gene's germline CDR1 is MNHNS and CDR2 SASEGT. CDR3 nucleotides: TGTGCCAGCAAGAGGACTAGCGGGAGGGCGAAGGTATCCTACGAGCAGTACTTC. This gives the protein CASKRTSGRAKVSYEQYF.

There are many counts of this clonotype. CDR3 sequence: CASSPKRTGSAGNTEAFF. The DNA of the CDR3 is TGCGCCAGCAGCCCAAAAAGGACAGGGTCGGCAGGGAACACTGAAGCTTTCTTT. The V call is TRBV5-1, the J call TRBJ1-1, with TRBD1 matching over 8 bases. This CDR3 has 18 amino acids. Germline V gene data show CDR1 as SGHRS and CDR2 as YFSETQ. V shed 4 bases, J shed 1 base, and the junction held 15 bases outside the gene matches.